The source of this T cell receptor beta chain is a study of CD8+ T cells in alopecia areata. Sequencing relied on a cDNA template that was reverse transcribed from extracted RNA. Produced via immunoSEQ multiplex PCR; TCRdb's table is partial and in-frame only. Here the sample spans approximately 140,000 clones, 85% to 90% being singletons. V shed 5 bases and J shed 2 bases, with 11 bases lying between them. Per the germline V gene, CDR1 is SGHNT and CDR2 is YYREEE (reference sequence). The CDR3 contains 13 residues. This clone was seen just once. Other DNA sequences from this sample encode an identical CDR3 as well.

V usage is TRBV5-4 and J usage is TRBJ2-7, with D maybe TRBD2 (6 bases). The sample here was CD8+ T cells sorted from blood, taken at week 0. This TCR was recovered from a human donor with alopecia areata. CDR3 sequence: CASSSGTPYEQYF. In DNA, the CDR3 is TGTGCCAGCAGTTCCGGGACTCCCTACGAGCAGTACTTC.